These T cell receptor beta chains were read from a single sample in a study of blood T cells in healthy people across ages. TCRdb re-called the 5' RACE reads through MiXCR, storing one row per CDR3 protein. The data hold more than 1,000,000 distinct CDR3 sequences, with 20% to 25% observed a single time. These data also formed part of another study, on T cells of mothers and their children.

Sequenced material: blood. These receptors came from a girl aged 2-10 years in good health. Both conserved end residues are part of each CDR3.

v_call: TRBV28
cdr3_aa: CASSLRPGGSSYEQYF

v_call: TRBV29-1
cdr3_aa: CSVASHVAPGQETQYF

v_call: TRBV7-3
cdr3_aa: CASSLIGGVYQETQYF

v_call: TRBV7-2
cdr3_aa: CASSYRSSGLSTDTQYF

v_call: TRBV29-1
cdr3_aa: CSVHDRGGYEQYF

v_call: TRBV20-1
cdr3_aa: CSAGPLLAAQETQHF

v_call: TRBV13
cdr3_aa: CASSSGTVYGYTF

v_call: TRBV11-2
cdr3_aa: CASSPRVGSDYGYTF

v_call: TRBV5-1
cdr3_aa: CASSFEGFGEKLFF

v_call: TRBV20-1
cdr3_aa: CSAPSRASGSPSSSYNEQFF

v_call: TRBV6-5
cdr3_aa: CASSLDGTATDTQYF

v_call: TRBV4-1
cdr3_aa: CASSPPGLEVGYTF

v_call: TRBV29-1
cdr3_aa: CSVSGGKVGETQYF

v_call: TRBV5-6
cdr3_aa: CASSLVRAFATNEKLFF

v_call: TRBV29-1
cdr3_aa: CSVEWWETNYGYTF

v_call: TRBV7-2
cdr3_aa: CASSAGPYPYEQYF

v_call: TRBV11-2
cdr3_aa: CASSLAGGRGINEQFF

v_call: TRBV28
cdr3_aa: CASSSSVVSNYEQYF

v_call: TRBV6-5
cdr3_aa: CASSYLGIRTDTQYF

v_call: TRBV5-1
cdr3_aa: CATRSGIYQETQYF

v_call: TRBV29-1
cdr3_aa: CSDIGAEETQYF

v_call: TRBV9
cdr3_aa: CASSVYDYVGYTF

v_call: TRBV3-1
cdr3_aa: CASSQASLDYGYTF

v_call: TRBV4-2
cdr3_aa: CASGHDRANTEAFF

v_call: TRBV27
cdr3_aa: CASSFGTEGEKLFF

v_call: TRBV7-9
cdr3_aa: CASSLGQRAYEQYF

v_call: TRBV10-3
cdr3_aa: CAIREGRVQETQYF

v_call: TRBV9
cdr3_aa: CASSDRAGLDEQYF

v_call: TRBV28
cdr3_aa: CASSLEGEETQYF

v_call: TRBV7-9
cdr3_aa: CASSTEVGTYEQYF

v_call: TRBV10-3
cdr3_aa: CAIGADRDTDTQYF

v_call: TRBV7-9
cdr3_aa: CASSLVGPATNEKLFF

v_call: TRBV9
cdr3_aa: CASSVERGYGDEQFF

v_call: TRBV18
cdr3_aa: CASSPPQLGSFGETQYF

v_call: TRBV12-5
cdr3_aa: CASGLVDTIYF